The 16 T cell receptor beta chains below come from one sample, sequenced in a study of T cells expressing NK-cell markers. TCRdb reprocessed the 5' RACE reads and reports one entry per CDR3 protein, with no DNA. Its clone listing holds about 180,000 distinct CDR3 sequences. The specimen sequenced was blood T cells: a sorted CD56 or NKG2C T cell subset, CD4+ or CD8+ T cells, or bulk PBMC T cells (not recorded which). Receptors originate from a man aged 18 to 70 in good health.

This chain links TRBV12-3 or TRBV12-4 with TRBJ2-2; without DNA, the TCRdb call of TRBD1 cannot be checked. This CDR3 has 16 residues. CDR3 loop: CASSPTGGPRTGELFF.

The chain recombines TRBV6-5 with TRBJ1-3. CDR1 is MNHEY and CDR2 is SVGAGI in the germline V gene. CDR3 length: 14 amino acids. CDR3 sequence reads: CASSYSDSGNTIYF.

V is TRBV7-6 and J is TRBJ2-7; TCRdb returns TRBD1, unconfirmable since there is no DNA. Germline values: CDR1 SGHVS, CDR2 FNYEAQ. The CDR3 length is 12 residues. CDR3 protein: CASGTGRGEQYF.

The V and J genes are TRBV9 and TRBJ1-5; with no DNA, the TCRdb D assignment of TRBD1 cannot be verified. Germline V lookup: CDR1 SGDLS, CDR2 YYNGEE. The length of the CDR3 is 14 residues. The CDR3 sequence is CASSVGTGGGPQHF. The entire variable domain, with the rest obtained from reference TRBV9 and TRBJ1-5, is as follows: DSGVTQTPKHLITATGQRVTLRCSPRSGDLSVYWYQQSLDQGLQFLIQYYNGEERAKGNILERFSAQQFPDLHSELNLSSLELGDSALYFCASSVGTGGGPQHFGDGTRLSIL.

V usage is TRBV3-1 and J usage is TRBJ2-2; TCRdb calls TRBD2, which cannot be checked without DNA. The CDR3 contains 17 residues. CDR1 LGHDT and CDR2 YNNKEL come from the germline V gene (reference sequence). CDR3: CASRQTGTAAGTGELFF.

The rearrangement joins TRBV24-1 to TRBJ2-2; the TRBD1 assignment by TCRdb is unverifiable without DNA. This CDR3 spans 16 amino acids. Germline CDR1 KGHDR, CDR2 SFDVKD. CDR3 region: CATSELGQGDTGELFF.

The CDR3 region is CATSSRIQGADQPQHF. The rearrangement uses TRBV15 and TRBJ1-5; the TCRdb D gene call, TRBD1, has no DNA to confirm it. CDR1 and CDR2 (germline): LNHNV, YYDKDF (reference sequence). The CDR3 covers 16 residues.

The chain combines TRBV12-3 or TRBV12-4 with TRBJ1-4. The CDR3 length is 16 residues. The chain's CDR3 is CASSTVQRATNEKLFF.

The genes are TRBV1 and TRBJ1-1; TCRdb names TRBD1, which stays unverified in the absence of DNA. TRBV1 is a pseudogene segment. The CDR3 covers 20 residues. CDR3 in amino acids: CTSSQDLGDLTGGRNTEAFF.

This rearrangement joins TRBV25-1 to TRBJ2-7; the TCRdb D gene call, TRBD2, has no DNA to confirm it. This CDR3 is built from 17 residues. Germline-derived CDR1 and CDR2 are MGHDK and SYGVNS. The CDR3 here is CASRGTSGGETSYEQYF.

This chain uses TRBV28 with TRBJ2-2; no DNA is available, so the TRBD1 call from TCRdb remains unchecked. This CDR3 region has 16 residues. CDR1 MDHEN and CDR2 SYDVKM come from the germline V gene. CDR3 region: CASSLLTGSGSGELFF.

This chain joins TRBV5-1 and TRBJ2-1; TCRdb designates TRBD1, a call that cannot be tested without DNA. The CDR3 consists of 16 residues. Per the germline V gene, CDR1 is SGHRS and CDR2 is YFSETQ. The CDR3 sequence: CASSLDPGQGINEQFF.

The chain joins TRBV28 to TRBJ2-3; the D call from TCRdb, TRBD1, cannot be confirmed without DNA. Germline CDR1 is MDHEN and CDR2 is SYDVKM. This CDR3 region has 17 residues. The CDR3 sequence is CASSLIAAGGLTDTQYF. Full variable domain (remainder filled in from reference TRBV28 and TRBJ2-3): DVKVTQSSRYLVKRTGEKVFLECVQDMDHENMFWYRQDPGLGLRLIYFSYDVKMKEKGDIPEGYSVSREKKERFSLILESASTNQTSMYLCASSLIAAGGLTDTQYFGPGTRLTVL.

The chain joins TRBV4-1 to TRBJ2-1; with no DNA, the TCRdb D assignment of TRBD1 cannot be verified. CDR3 size: 15 residues. Germline CDR1 and CDR2: MGHRA and YSYEKL. The CDR3 loop reads CASSQMTQGDNEQFF.

This rearrangement joins TRBV20-1 to TRBJ2-7; lacking DNA, the TRBD1 call made by TCRdb goes unchecked. Germline lookup yields CDR1 DFQATT and CDR2 SNEGSKA (reference sequence). The CDR3 consists of 14 residues. The CDR3 spells CSARGPRQGYEQYF.

The genes are TRBV27 and TRBJ2-2; checking the TCRdb D call of TRBD1 is not possible without DNA. This CDR3 region has 16 residues. Germline assignment: CDR1 MNHEY and CDR2 SMNVEV (reference sequence). The CDR3 sequence is CATSLGGPPYAGELFF.